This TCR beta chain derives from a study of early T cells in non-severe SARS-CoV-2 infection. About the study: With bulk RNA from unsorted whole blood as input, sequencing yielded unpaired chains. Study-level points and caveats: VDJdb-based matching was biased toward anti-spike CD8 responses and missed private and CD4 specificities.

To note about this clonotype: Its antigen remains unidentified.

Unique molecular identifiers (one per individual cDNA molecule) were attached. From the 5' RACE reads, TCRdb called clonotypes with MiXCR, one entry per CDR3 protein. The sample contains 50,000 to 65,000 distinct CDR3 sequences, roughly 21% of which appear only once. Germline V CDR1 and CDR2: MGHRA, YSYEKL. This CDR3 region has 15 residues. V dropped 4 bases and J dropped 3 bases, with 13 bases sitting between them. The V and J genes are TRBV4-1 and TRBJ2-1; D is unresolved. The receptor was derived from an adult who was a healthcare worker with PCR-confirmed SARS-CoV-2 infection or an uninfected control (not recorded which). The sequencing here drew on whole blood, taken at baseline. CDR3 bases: TGCGCCAGCAGCCCCGTAAAAAACGACTACAATGAGCAGTTCTTC. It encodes CASSPVKNDYNEQFF.